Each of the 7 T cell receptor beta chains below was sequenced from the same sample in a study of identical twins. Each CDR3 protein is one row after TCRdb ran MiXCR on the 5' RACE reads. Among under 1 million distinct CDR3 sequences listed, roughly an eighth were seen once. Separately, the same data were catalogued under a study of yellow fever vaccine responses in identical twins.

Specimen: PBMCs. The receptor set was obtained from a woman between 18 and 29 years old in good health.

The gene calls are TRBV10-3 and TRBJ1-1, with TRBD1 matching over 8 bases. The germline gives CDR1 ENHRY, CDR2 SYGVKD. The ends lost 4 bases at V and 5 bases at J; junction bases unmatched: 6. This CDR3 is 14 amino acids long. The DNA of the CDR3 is TGTGCCATCAGTGCCCTGACAGGGGAAACTGAAGCTTTCTTT. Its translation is CAISALTGETEAFF.

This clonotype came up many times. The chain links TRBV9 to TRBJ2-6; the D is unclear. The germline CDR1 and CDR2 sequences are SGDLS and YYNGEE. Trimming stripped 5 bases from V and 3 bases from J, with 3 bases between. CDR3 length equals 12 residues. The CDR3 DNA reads TGTGCCAGCAGTCTTGGGGCCAACGTCCTGACTTTC. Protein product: CASSLGANVLTF.

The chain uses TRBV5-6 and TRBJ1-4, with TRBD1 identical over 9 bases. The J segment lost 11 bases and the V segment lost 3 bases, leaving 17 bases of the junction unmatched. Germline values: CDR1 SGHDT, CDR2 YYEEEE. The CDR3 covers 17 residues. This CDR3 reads CASSSGTGRVIGTKLFF. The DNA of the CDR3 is TGTGCCAGCAGCTCCGGGACAGGGCGGGTCATCGGGACTAAACTGTTTTTT.

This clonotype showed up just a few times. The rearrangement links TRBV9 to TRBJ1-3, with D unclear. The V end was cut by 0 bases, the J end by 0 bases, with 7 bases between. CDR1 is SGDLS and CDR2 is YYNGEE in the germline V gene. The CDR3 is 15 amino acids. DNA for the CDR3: TGTGCCAGCAGCGTAGGGTTTCTCTCTGGAAACACCATATATTTT. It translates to CASSVGFLSGNTIYF.

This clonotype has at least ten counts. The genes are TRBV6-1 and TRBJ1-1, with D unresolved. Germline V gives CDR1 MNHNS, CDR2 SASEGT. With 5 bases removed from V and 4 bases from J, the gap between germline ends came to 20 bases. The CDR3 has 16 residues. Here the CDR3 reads CASSLASRRLVTEAFF. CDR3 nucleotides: TGTGCCAGCAGTCTCGCGAGCCGCCGGTTAGTCACTGAAGCTTTCTTT.

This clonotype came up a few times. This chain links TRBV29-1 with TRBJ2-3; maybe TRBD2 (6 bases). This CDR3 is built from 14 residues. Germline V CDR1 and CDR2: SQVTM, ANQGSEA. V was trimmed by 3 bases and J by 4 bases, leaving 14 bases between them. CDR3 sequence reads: CSVESPPGADTQYF. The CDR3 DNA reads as TGCAGCGTTGAGAGCCCCCCGGGAGCAGATACGCAGTATTTT.

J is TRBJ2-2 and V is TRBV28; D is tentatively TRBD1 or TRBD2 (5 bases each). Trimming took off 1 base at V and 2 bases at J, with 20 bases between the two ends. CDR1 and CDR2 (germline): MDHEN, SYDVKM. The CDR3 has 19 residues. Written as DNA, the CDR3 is TGTGCCAGCAGTTTATACGGTGCCGGGACCCGACGTAACACCGGGGAGCTGTTTTTT. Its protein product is CASSLYGAGTRRNTGELFF.